This entry lists 31 T cell receptor beta chains sequenced from one sample in a study of T cells after yellow fever vaccination. TCRdb redid the calling of the 5' RACE reads with MiXCR, one entry per CDR3 protein. The sample has 120,000 or so distinct CDR3 sequences, 15% seen once; the top ten hold roughly 44%. The sample in question was CD8+ T cells sorted from PBMCs, obtained 5 days after the yellow fever booster vaccination. The receptors stem from a man aged 18 to 29 who received the YFV17D yellow fever vaccine.

This clonotype has just a few counts. The chain employs TRBV11-3 and TRBJ2-7; tentatively, D is TRBD1 or TRBD2 (5 bases each). Germline CDR1 SGHNT, CDR2 YENEEA. Between the trimmed V and J ends, which lost 1 base and 2 bases, there was a span of 9 bases. This CDR3 has 14 residues. The CDR3: CASSLGGPTYEQYF. CDR3 DNA sequence: TGTGCCAGCAGCTTAGGGGGACCGACCTACGAGCAGTACTTC.

This clonotype was counted at least ten times. The chain joins TRBV12-3 or TRBV12-4 to TRBJ2-1; D call uncertain. Trimming removed 3 bases from V and 6 bases from J, with 6 bases in between. This CDR3 region has 12 residues. The CDR3 sequence: CASSFGSNEQFF. CDR3 coding DNA: TGTGCCAGCAGTTTTGGCAGCAATGAGCAGTTCTTC.

Worth noting for this clonotype: Lacking the conserved final phenylalanine or tryptophan, this CDR3 likely reflects a read error. The DNA is left out, because the CDR3 cannot be placed on it with certainty; the CDR3 is given as TCRdb lists it. V usage is TRBV7-2 and J usage is TRBJ2-5. The CDR3 sequence runs 11 residues, both termini included. Germline-derived CDR1 and CDR2 are SGHTA and FQGNSA. CDR3 protein: CASSLLLDPTL.

There are a few counts of this clonotype. The chain couples TRBV28 to TRBJ2-3, with 8 bases aligning to TRBD2. Germline CDR1 reads MDHEN; CDR2 reads SYDVKM. V trimming: 9 bases; J trimming: 3 bases; junction bases outside the gene matches: 11. CDR3 size: 15 residues. The CDR3 region is CASSERGRETDTQYF. The CDR3 region has the DNA TGTGCCAGTTCGGAGCGGGGGCGCGAGACAGATACGCAGTATTTT.

This clonotype came up a few times. The chain carries TRBV10-3 and TRBJ2-2; 8 nucleotides match TRBD1. Trimming cost V 7 bases and J 1 base; bases outside gene matches: 5. This CDR3 spans 15 amino acids. Per the germline V gene, CDR1 is ENHRY and CDR2 is SYGVKD. The CDR3 is CAITMTGENTGELFF. The DNA for the CDR3 is TGTGCCATCACCATGACAGGGGAGAACACCGGGGAGCTGTTTTTT.

The chain employs TRBV12-3 or TRBV12-4 and TRBJ2-1; D is perhaps TRBD1 (6 bases). The length of the CDR3 is 15 residues. Deletions cut 4 bases from V and 0 bases from J, with 10 bases between. CDR3 amino acids: CASSSTGYSYNEQFF. In DNA, the CDR3 is TGTGCCAGCAGTTCAACAGGGTACTCCTACAATGAGCAGTTCTTC.

This clonotype has only a few counts. The chain has TRBV3-1 and TRBJ2-1, with D possibly matching TRBD1 (6 bases). Germline CDR1 reads LGHDT; CDR2 reads YNNKEL (reference sequence). This CDR3 comprises 15 residues. V was clipped by 0 bases and J by 8 bases, with 14 bases between them. CDR3 protein: CASSQEGQQHHEQFF. The CDR3 nucleotides read TGTGCCAGCAGCCAAGAGGGACAACAGCACCATGAGCAGTTCTTC.

This clonotype was picked up a small number of times. The V call is TRBV6-6, the J call TRBJ2-3; 8 bases are a match to TRBD1. Germline assignment: CDR1 MNHNY and CDR2 SVGAGI (reference sequence). CDR3 length: 16 residues. Trimming took 7 bases from V and 4 from J; bases not matched to a gene: 13. The CDR3 loop reads CASTTTGGFSADTQYF. The CDR3 DNA reads as TGTGCCAGCACTACTACAGGGGGGTTTTCTGCAGATACGCAGTATTTT.

This clonotype has just a few counts. This sequence joins TRBV5-6 and TRBJ2-7; weak D call: TRBD1 (6 bases). Trimming left V 4 bases short and J 6 bases short, with 11 bases between. The CDR3 is made up of 12 amino acids. Germline CDR1 is SGHDT and CDR2 is YYEEEE. DNA of the CDR3: TGTGCCAGCAGCGCAGGGGTTGGCGAGCAGTACGTC. This sequence encodes CASSAGVGEQYV.

This clonotype was seen many times. The chain joins TRBV9 to TRBJ2-1; unclear D gene. The CDR3 contains 11 residues. Per the germline V gene, CDR1 is SGDLS and CDR2 is YYNGEE. Trimming took off 0 bases at V and 6 bases at J, with 1 base between the two ends. CDR3: CASSVANEQFF. The CDR3 DNA reads TGTGCCAGCAGCGTAGCCAATGAGCAGTTCTTC.

This rearrangement joins TRBV11-2 to TRBJ1-1; 7 positions agree with TRBD1. The CDR3 totals 15 residues. Germline loops: CDR1 SGHAT, CDR2 FQNNGV. Trimming removed 1 base from V and 4 bases from J; junction bases left unmatched: 6. The CDR3 here is CASSLGRQGSTEAFF. DNA for the CDR3: TGTGCCAGCAGCTTAGGGCGACAGGGAAGCACTGAAGCTTTCTTT.

This clonotype was found a few times. V usage is TRBV7-9 and J usage is TRBJ2-7; no firm D call. Germline CDR1 and CDR2: SEHNR and FQNEAQ (reference sequence). V was clipped by 5 bases and J by 1 base, with 6 bases between them. The CDR3 runs 12 residues. The CDR3 here is CASSQPSYEQYF. CDR3 in DNA: TGTGCCAGCAGCCAACCATCCTACGAGCAGTACTTC.

This rearrangement joins TRBV7-6 to TRBJ2-3; 7 bases align to TRBD1. The CDR3 spans 19 residues. CDR1 SGHVS and CDR2 FNYEAQ come from the germline V gene. V lost 4 bases to trimming and J lost 0 bases; unmatched junction nucleotides: 16. The DNA of the CDR3 is TGTGCCAGCAGCTCACCCCGTAGTGGACAGGTCACTAGCACAGATACGCAGTATTTT. Its protein product is CASSSPRSGQVTSTDTQYF.

V and J are TRBV20-1 and TRBJ2-3, with TRBD2 as a possible D gene (7 bases). V lost 0 bases, J lost 4 bases, and 14 bases lay in between. The germline CDR1 and CDR2 sequences are DFQATT and SNEGSKA (reference sequence). CDR3 length: 15 residues. CDR3 region: CSARDGGGAPDTQYF. CDR3 coding DNA: TGCAGTGCTAGAGATGGAGGGGGGGCCCCAGATACGCAGTATTTT.

This clonotype occurred a few times. The genes are TRBV3-1 and TRBJ2-1; a possible D gene is TRBD2 (5 bases). Trimming stripped 4 bases from V and 4 bases from J, with 14 bases between. Germline V gene sequence: CDR1 LGHDT, CDR2 YNNKEL (reference sequence). The CDR3 contains 15 residues. The CDR3 DNA reads as TGTGCCAGCAGCCCGGCCGGGGTAGGGTACAATGAGCAGTTCTTC. Amino acid sequence: CASSPAGVGYNEQFF.

This clonotype was picked up a small number of times. The chain has TRBV5-1 and TRBJ2-1; 7 bases align to TRBD1. V trimming: 7 bases; J trimming: 0 bases; junction bases outside the gene matches: 4. This CDR3 is built from 14 residues. Germline CDR1 reads SGHRS; CDR2 reads YFSETQ. For the CDR3, the DNA is TGCGCCAGCGGACAGGTCAGCTCCTACAATGAGCAGTTCTTC. Protein product: CASGQVSSYNEQFF.

The rearrangement uses TRBV3-1 and TRBJ1-5; tentatively, D is TRBD1 (6 bases). V was pared by 1 base and J by 0 bases, with 7 bases between. Germline CDR1 is LGHDT and CDR2 is YNNKEL (reference sequence). The CDR3 spans 15 residues. CDR3 nucleotides: TGTGCCAGCAGCCAAGGGACAGTTAGCAATCAGCCCCAGCATTTT. It is translated as CASSQGTVSNQPQHF.

This chain joins TRBV19 and TRBJ1-1, with D possibly TRBD1 on 5 matching bases. Trimming stripped 4 bases from V and 5 bases from J, with 8 bases between. CDR1 is LNHDA, CDR2 SQIVND, per germline (reference sequence). This CDR3 contains 12 residues. CDR3 coding DNA: TGTGCCAGTAGTACCTCAGGGACTGAAGCTTTCTTT. Protein: CASSTSGTEAFF.

This chain joins TRBV4-1 and TRBJ2-7; D possibly uses TRBD1 or TRBD2 (5 bases each). The germline CDR1 and CDR2 sequences are MGHRA and YSYEKL. V was trimmed by 2 bases and J by 6 bases, leaving 11 bases between them. This CDR3 comprises 13 residues. CDR3 region: CASSQPVGTEQYF. The CDR3 DNA follows: TGCGCCAGCAGCCAACCTGTAGGGACCGAGCAGTACTTC.

This clonotype was picked up a small number of times. The chain carries TRBV12-3 or TRBV12-4 and TRBJ1-3; 7 bases fit TRBD1. This CDR3 is 15 amino acids long. With 7 bases clipped from V and 0 bases from J, the junction kept 6 bases outside the gene matches. The CDR3 loop is CASITGELSGNTIYF. In DNA, the CDR3 is TGTGCCAGCATCACAGGGGAACTCTCTGGAAACACCATATATTTT.

The genes are TRBV11-2 and TRBJ1-1, with 10 bases identical to TRBD1. Germline values: CDR1 SGHAT, CDR2 FQNNGV. The ends lost 5 bases at V and 2 bases at J; junction bases unmatched: 14. This CDR3 region has 18 residues. CDR3 nucleotides: TGTGCCAGCAGCCCCGCCGCCCGGGACAGGGGAAGAAACACTGAAGCTTTCTTT. Translating it yields CASSPAARDRGRNTEAFF.

J is TRBJ2-5 and V is TRBV7-2, with a possible D match to TRBD1 (6 bases). Per the germline V gene, CDR1 is SGHTA and CDR2 is FQGNSA. This CDR3 is built from 12 residues. V lost 9 bases to trimming and J lost 0 bases, with 8 bases between them. This chain's CDR3 is CASQGYQETQYF. In nucleotides, the CDR3 is TGTGCCAGTCAGGGGTACCAAGAGACCCAGTACTTC.

This clonotype was detected many times. The rearrangement uses TRBV7-6 and TRBJ2-1; 7 positions match TRBD2. The CDR3 runs 15 residues. Unmatched junction bases numbered 4, after V lost 4 bases and J lost 1 base. The germline V gene encodes CDR1 SGHVS and CDR2 FNYEAQ. The CDR3 nucleotides are TGTGCCAGCAGCTCAGCTAGCGGTTCCTACAATGAGCAGTTCTTC. Its translation: CASSSASGSYNEQFF.

The chain links TRBV10-3 to TRBJ1-3; 8 nucleotides match TRBD1. J lost 1 base, V lost 6 bases, and 20 bases had no gene match. There are 20 residues in the CDR3. Germline-derived CDR1 and CDR2 are ENHRY and SYGVKD. The CDR3 bases are TGTGCCATCAGCACCATTCCCGGGACAGGAACCGACCTTTCTGGAAACACCATATATTTT. This sequence encodes CAISTIPGTGTDLSGNTIYF.

The V and J genes are TRBV5-1 and TRBJ1-1; 9 bases fit TRBD1. Germline values: CDR1 SGHRS, CDR2 YFSETQ. Trimming at V came to 4 bases and at J to 4 bases, leaving 5 bases not matched to a gene. CDR3 length: 14 amino acids. CDR3 region: CASSAGQGSTEAFF. The CDR3, as DNA: TGCGCCAGCAGCGCGGGACAGGGCTCCACTGAAGCTTTCTTT.

The rearrangement links TRBV6-6 to TRBJ2-2, with D unclear. V was pared by 0 bases and J by 6 bases, with 8 bases between. The germline gives CDR1 MNHNY, CDR2 SVGAGI (reference sequence). The CDR3 runs to 14 residues. CDR3 residues: CASSYSTVSGELFF. The CDR3 DNA reads TGTGCCAGCAGTTACTCGACGGTATCCGGGGAGCTGTTTTTT.

The rearrangement joins TRBV4-2 to TRBJ2-2; 10 bases map to TRBD1. CDR3 length: 18 residues. With 3 bases clipped from V and 0 bases from J, the junction kept 7 bases outside the gene matches. Germline V CDR1 and CDR2: LGHNA, YNFKEQ. CDR3: CASSHLDRGFANTGELFF. The CDR3 DNA reads TGTGCCAGCAGCCATTTGGACAGGGGGTTCGCGAACACCGGGGAGCTGTTTTTT.

The chain employs TRBV4-3 and TRBJ2-1; D is undetermined. V lost 4 bases to trimming and J lost 5 bases, with 18 bases between them. CDR1 LGHNA and CDR2 YSLEER come from the germline V gene. This CDR3 spans 16 amino acids. The CDR3 sequence: CASSRGLTPPNNEQFF. The CDR3 DNA reads TGCGCCAGCAGCCGCGGCCTCACTCCGCCCAACAATGAGCAGTTCTTC.

The V gene is TRBV29-1, the J gene TRBJ2-7; D might be TRBD1 (6 bases). This CDR3 has 13 residues. From germline, CDR1 is SQVTM and CDR2 ANQGSEA. This CDR3 is CCVVETGSYEQYV. CDR3 in DNA: TGCTGCGTTGTAGAGACAGGCTCCTACGAGCAGTACGTC.

This rearrangement joins TRBV12-3 or TRBV12-4 to TRBJ2-7; D is unresolved. V lost 1 base to trimming and J lost 3 bases, with 4 bases between them. This CDR3 has 12 amino acids. As DNA, the CDR3 is TGTGCCAGCAGTTTAGAGAACTACGAGCAGTACGTC. Translating gives CASSLENYEQYV.

This chain joins TRBV6-5 and TRBJ2-7, with D maybe TRBD2 (6 bases). V lost 5 bases, J lost 3 bases, and 11 bases lay in between. This CDR3 comprises 13 residues. Germline V CDR1 and CDR2: MNHEY, SVGAGI. In DNA form, the CDR3 reads TGTGCCAGCAGTCCAGGGACTGTCTACGAGCAGTACGTC. Encoded protein: CASSPGTVYEQYV.